The rows below give T cell receptor beta chains drawn from one sample of a study of T-cell reconstitution after alpha-beta-depleted transplantation in children. Using its own MiXCR run on the PCR reads, TCRdb lists one record per CDR3 protein. This repertoire shows about 500,000 distinct CDR3 sequences, approximately 30% found once; its top ten account for 2.4%. Sample: PBMCs from the stem cell graft donor, taken from the stem cell graft. The source is a human donor who donated a stem cell graft to a child with aplastic anemia. CDR3s include the opening cysteine and the closing phenylalanine or tryptophan. The D gene is left open where the match is weak. Expanded clones are given a class, and other clones once, few, many or no size at all.

V: TRBV10-3; J: TRBJ1-1; size: few; D: TRBD1; DNA: TGTGCCATCAGGCGGGACAGCATAGGGCACACTGAAGCTTTCTTT; CDR3: CAIRRDSIGHTEAFF
V: TRBV13; J: TRBJ2-1; size: few; D: .; DNA: TGTGCCAGCAGCTCGCGCTACAATGAGCAGTTCTTC; CDR3: CASSSRYNEQFF
V: TRBV28; J: TRBJ1-1; size: .; D: TRBD1; DNA: TGTGCCAGCAGTTGGGACAGCCCCCGGGGGGCTTTCTTT; CDR3: CASSWDSPRGAFF
V: TRBV6-5; J: TRBJ1-2; size: .; D: .; DNA: TGTGCCAGCAGTTTGGGTTCAGTTAACTATGGCTACACCTTC; CDR3: CASSLGSVNYGYTF
V: TRBV20-1; J: TRBJ2-3; size: few; D: TRBD1; DNA: TGCAGTGCTAGAGTCTGGGGACAGACAGATACGCAGTATTTT; CDR3: CSARVWGQTDTQYF
V: TRBV6-1; J: TRBJ2-1; size: few; D: TRBD1; DNA: TGTGCCAGCAGAAGAACCTACAGGGGTTCCTACAATGAGCAGTTCTTC; CDR3: CASRRTYRGSYNEQFF
V: TRBV7-2; J: TRBJ2-2; size: few; D: TRBD2; DNA: TGTGCCAGCAGTCAAACTGGCGGGAGGACCGGGGAGCTGTTTTTT; CDR3: CASSQTGGRTGELFF
V: TRBV29-1; J: TRBJ2-3; size: .; D: .; DNA: TGCAGCGTGCAGAGAGGCACAGATACGCAGTATTTT; CDR3: CSVQRGTDTQYF
V: TRBV4-3; J: TRBJ2-1; size: few; D: TRBD2; DNA: TGCGCCAGCAGCCAAGATCCGAGAGCGGGAGGTTACAATGAGCAGTTCTTC; CDR3: CASSQDPRAGGYNEQFF
V: TRBV29-1; J: TRBJ2-5; size: .; D: TRBD2; DNA: TGCAGCGTCCCGGGACTAGCTTCAAAAGAGACCCAGTACTTC; CDR3: CSVPGLASKETQYF
V: TRBV29-1; J: TRBJ2-2; size: few; D: TRBD1; DNA: TGCAGCGTTGAAGTGAAATTAGGACAGGGAATAACCGGGGAGCTGTTTTTT; CDR3: CSVEVKLGQGITGELFF
V: TRBV20-1; J: TRBJ1-5; size: .; D: .; DNA: TGCAGTGCTAGAGATGGGGGGGGGCAGGCGCGCAATCAGCCCCAGCATTTT; CDR3: CSARDGGGQARNQPQHF
V: TRBV7-9; J: TRBJ2-3; size: .; D: .; DNA: TGTGCCAGCAGCGCGGGACAGCACACCACTAATACGCAGTATTTT; CDR3: CASSAGQHTTNTQYF
V: TRBV5-1; J: TRBJ2-3; size: .; D: TRBD1; DNA: TGCGCCAGCAGCGCCTCGACAGGGGGGATAGATACGCAGTATTTT; CDR3: CASSASTGGIDTQYF
V: TRBV11-2; J: TRBJ1-1; size: .; D: .; DNA: TGTGCCAGCAGCCCATTAGGGGGGCGTCGCACTGAAGCTTTCTTT; CDR3: CASSPLGGRRTEAFF
V: TRBV20-1; J: TRBJ1-5; size: .; D: TRBD1; DNA: TGCAGTGCCGCAGCCAGGGGGAATCAGCCCCAGCATTTT; CDR3: CSAAARGNQPQHF